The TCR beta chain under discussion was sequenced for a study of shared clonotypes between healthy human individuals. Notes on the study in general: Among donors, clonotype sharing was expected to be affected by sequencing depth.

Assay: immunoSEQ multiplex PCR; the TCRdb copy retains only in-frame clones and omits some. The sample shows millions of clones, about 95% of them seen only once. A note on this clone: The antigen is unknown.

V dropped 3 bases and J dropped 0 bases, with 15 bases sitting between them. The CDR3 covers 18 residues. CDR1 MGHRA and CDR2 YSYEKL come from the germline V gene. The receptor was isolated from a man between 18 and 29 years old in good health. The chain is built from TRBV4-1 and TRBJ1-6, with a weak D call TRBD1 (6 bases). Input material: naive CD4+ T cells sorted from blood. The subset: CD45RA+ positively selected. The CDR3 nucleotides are TGCGCCAGCAGCCAGTCGGACAGCCGGCTCTCCTATAATTCACCCCTCCACTTT. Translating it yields CASSQSDSRLSYNSPLHF.